This is a list of T cell receptor beta chains from one sample in a study of control samples from healthy donors and cancer patients. The method was immunoSEQ multiplex PCR; TCRdb's version includes in-frame clones alone and lacks a portion of them. In the table there are approximately 230,000 clones, over 70% of which are singletons. Source material: PBMCs. The source is a woman in her sixties or seventies with lung cancer. The CDR3 runs from the conserved cysteine through the conserved F or W. Fields, in order: CDR3 DNA, CDR3 protein, V gene, J gene, clone size, D gene. D genes are given only for firm matches. For some rows the clone size is stated as once, few or many, or as a class when expanded; others skip it.

TGTGCCAGCAGCTCCCGGTTTACGGACAATGAGCAGTTCTTC,CASSSRFTDNEQFF,TRBV7-9,TRBJ2-1,.,.
TGTGCCAGCAGCTTTAGCGGACACCTAAGTGAAGCTTTCTTT,CASSFSGHLSEAFF,TRBV5-6,TRBJ1-1,.,.
TGTGCCAGCAGTGGGAGAGGGTCGCTGGGGAGCAATCAGCCCCAGCATTTT,CASSGRGSLGSNQPQHF,TRBV6-1,TRBJ1-5,.,.
TGTGCCAGCAGTTTAAACGGGATAGATGGCTACACCTTC,CASSLNGIDGYTF,TRBV28,TRBJ1-2,.,.
TGTGCCAGCAGCTTGGGGCTAGCGGGAGGGCAGAATGAGCAGTTCTTC,CASSLGLAGGQNEQFF,TRBV5-4,TRBJ2-1,.,TRBD2
TGTGCCAGCAGCTTCGACAGGGCGGGTTCACCCCTCCACTTT,CASSFDRAGSPLHF,TRBV6-5,TRBJ1-6,.,TRBD1
TGTGCCAGCGGTGGGGGCAATCAGCCCCAGCATTTT,CASGGGNQPQHF,TRBV28,TRBJ1-5,.,.
TGTGCCAGCTCACCACGAAGCGTCCTGGACAGGAACACTGAAGCTTTCTTT,CASSPRSVLDRNTEAFF,TRBV18,TRBJ1-1,.,.
TGTGCCACCTCTAGCGGTGATCCCTACGAGCAGTACTTC,CATSSGDPYEQYF,TRBV10-3,TRBJ2-7,.,TRBD2
TGTGCCAGCAGCAGCTATCGGGGTAGCTACGAGCAGTACTTC,CASSSYRGSYEQYF,TRBV6-4,TRBJ2-7,.,.
TGTGCCAGCAGCTCGGACGTCTCGAACACCGGGGAGCTGTTTTTT,CASSSDVSNTGELFF,TRBV7-2,TRBJ2-2,.,.
TGTGCCAGCAGCTTGCCTGGGACAGGGGAGAACACCATATATTTT,CASSLPGTGENTIYF,TRBV5-4,TRBJ1-3,few,TRBD1
TGTGCCAGCAGCCCCCGGGACAGGGATCCTACGGAGCAGTACTTC,CASSPRDRDPTEQYF,TRBV7-8,TRBJ2-7,.,TRBD1
TGCGCCAGCAGCTTGGTTAGGGGCAATGAGCAGTTCTTC,CASSLVRGNEQFF,TRBV5-1,TRBJ2-1,.,.
TGCGCCAGCAGCTTCTCTGCGGTGGGGAACACTGAAGCTTTCTTT,CASSFSAVGNTEAFF,TRBV5-1,TRBJ1-1,few,.
TGTGCCAGCAGCTTAACCACTAGCGTCTACAATGAGCAGTTCTTC,CASSLTTSVYNEQFF,TRBV7-3,TRBJ2-1,.,TRBD2
TGTGCCAGCAGTTACGGACAGGGACAGGGCAATTCACCCCTCCACTTT,CASSYGQGQGNSPLHF,TRBV6-6,TRBJ1-6,.,TRBD1
TGTGCCAGCAGCTTAGCGGGAGGGCAGGACAATGAGCAGTTCTTC,CASSLAGGQDNEQFF,TRBV7-3,TRBJ2-1,once,TRBD2
TGTGCCAGCAGCTTACTCGCGGGAGTACCTGGTACGCAGTATTTT,CASSLLAGVPGTQYF,TRBV7-9,TRBJ2-3,.,TRBD2
TGTGCCAGCAGCTTGGACAGCTATCAGCCCCAGCATTTT,CASSLDSYQPQHF,TRBV5-5,TRBJ1-5,.,.
TGTGCCTGGATAAAGACAAAACACCGGGGAGCTGTTTTT,CAWIKTKHRGAVF,TRBV30,TRBJ2-2,many,.
TGCGCCAGCACACTAACTAGTCCCCTCGAATACGTCAATGAGCAGTTCTTC,CASTLTSPLEYVNEQFF,TRBV5-1,TRBJ2-1,.,.
TGTGCCAGCAGCTTGATTTCGAACACTGAAGCTTTCTTT,CASSLISNTEAFF,TRBV7-9,TRBJ1-1,.,.
TGTGCCAGCAGGGTCGCTAACTATGGCTACACCTTC,CASRVANYGYTF,TRBV6-5,TRBJ1-2,.,.
TGTGCCAGCAGCTCTACAGGGGCGCGGTACGAGGGAGCTTTCTTT,CASSSTGARYEGAFF,TRBV7-2,TRBJ1-1,.,TRBD1
TGTGCCACCAGTGATTTGCAAGAGCAGTTCTTC,CATSDLQEQFF,TRBV24-1,TRBJ2-1,few,.
TGCAGTGCCGAACAAGCCTACGAGCAGTACTTC,CSAEQAYEQYF,TRBV20-1,TRBJ2-7,.,.
TGTGCCAGCAGTGGAGAAGGGACAGGGGGCGAGCAGTACTTC,CASSGEGTGGEQYF,TRBV2,TRBJ2-7,.,TRBD1
TGTGCCAGTAGTTGGTTTTCAGATACGCAGTATTTT,CASSWFSDTQYF,TRBV19,TRBJ2-3,.,.
TGTGCCAGCAGTGAGGACGGGAACACTGAAGCTTTCTTT,CASSEDGNTEAFF,TRBV6-4,TRBJ1-1,.,.
TGTGCCAGCAGCTCCCTCCTTGGCTACGAGCAGTACTTC,CASSSLLGYEQYF,TRBV9,TRBJ2-7,.,.
TGTGCCAGCAGCTCCCCCCAAAACACAGATACGCAGTATTTT,CASSSPQNTDTQYF,TRBV5-6,TRBJ2-3,once,.
TGTGCCAGTAGTATAGGGACAGGGGGTTACAATGAGCAGTTCTTC,CASSIGTGGYNEQFF,TRBV19,TRBJ2-1,.,TRBD1
TGTGCCAGCAGCTTGGATGGTACTAGAAGTAGCTACGAGCAGTACTTC,CASSLDGTRSSYEQYF,TRBV5-4,TRBJ2-7,.,.
TGTGCCAGCAGTGACCCCGCGGGGGGCAATGAGCAGTTCTTC,CASSDPAGGNEQFF,TRBV6-4,TRBJ2-1,.,TRBD2
TGTGCCAGCAGTGAATACCGACTAGCGGGAGGGAATGAGCAGTTCTTC,CASSEYRLAGGNEQFF,TRBV25-1,TRBJ2-1,.,TRBD2
TGTGCCAGCTCACCGGGACTAGCAGGTGAGCAGTTCTTC,CASSPGLAGEQFF,TRBV18,TRBJ2-1,.,TRBD2
TGCGCCAGCAGCTGGCTTGGACAGGGATACACCGGGGAGCTGTTTTTT,CASSWLGQGYTGELFF,TRBV5-1,TRBJ2-2,.,TRBD1
TGCGCCAGCAGCTTACAGGGTCTGAACACCGGGGAGCTGTTTTTT,CASSLQGLNTGELFF,TRBV5-1,TRBJ2-2,.,.
TGTGCCAGCAGCGGCTTGAGGGGGGGCTCCTATAATTCACCCCTCCACTTT,CASSGLRGGSYNSPLHF,TRBV5-8,TRBJ1-6,.,.
TGCAGTGCTAGAGATTTGGGGAAAGCTTTCTTT,CSARDLGKAFF,TRBV20-1,TRBJ1-1,.,.
TGTGCCAGCAGACCGCCAGGGGGCCACGAGCAGTACTTC,CASRPPGGHEQYF,TRBV6-5,TRBJ2-7,.,TRBD1
TGTGCCACCGGACTTTTGGAGACCCAGTACTTC,CATGLLETQYF,TRBV24-1,TRBJ2-5,.,.
TGTGCCACCAGCAGAGAACCTACAGGGATCGGGGAGACCCAGTACTTC,CATSREPTGIGETQYF,TRBV15,TRBJ2-5,.,.
TGTGCCAGCAGTTCCTCTAGCGGGAGAAGCAATGAGCAGTTCTTC,CASSSSSGRSNEQFF,TRBV2,TRBJ2-1,.,TRBD2
TGTGCCAGCAGTGAAAGGGGGACTTGGGCCAAAAACATTCAGTACTTC,CASSERGTWAKNIQYF,TRBV6-1,TRBJ2-4,.,.
TGTGCCAGTAGTATAGTCAACGGAAACACCATATATTTT,CASSIVNGNTIYF,TRBV19,TRBJ1-3,.,.
TGTGCCAGCAGCTTAGATGAGGGCGTCCCCTATGGCTACACCTTC,CASSLDEGVPYGYTF,TRBV7-2,TRBJ1-2,.,.
TGTGCCAGCAGTGAATTGCCAGGGATCTATGGCTACACCTTC,CASSELPGIYGYTF,TRBV6-1,TRBJ1-2,.,.
TGTGCCAGCAGCCCCTATTCGACCGGACAGGGTGGGAGAGCCCAGCATTTT,CASSPYSTGQGGRAQHF,TRBV28,TRBJ1-5,.,TRBD1
TGCAGTGCAAGTGGAGGGAGTGATCAGCCCCAGCATTTT,CSASGGSDQPQHF,TRBV20-1,TRBJ1-5,.,.
TGTGCCAGCAGCCCCTCCCTGAACACTGAAGCTTTCTTT,CASSPSLNTEAFF,TRBV7-3,TRBJ1-1,.,.
TGTGCCAGCCAGGGCACAGATACGCAGTATTTT,CASQGTDTQYF,TRBV2,TRBJ2-3,.,.
TGTGCCAGCAGTTTAACGGCCGGGAGGGAGTCCCTCCACTTT,CASSLTAGRESLHF,TRBV28,TRBJ1-6,.,.
TGTGCCAGCAGCTTACCAGTTATTTCACCCCTCCACTTT,CASSLPVISPLHF,TRBV11-3,TRBJ1-6,.,.
TGTGCCAGCAGCCCCCCGGGGAGATACGAGCAGTACTTC,CASSPPGRYEQYF,TRBV11-2,TRBJ2-7,.,.
TGTGCCAGCAGTACCACCGGGACAGGCTCTATATATTTT,CASSTTGTGSIYF,TRBV25-1,TRBJ1-3,few,TRBD1
TGCGCCAGCAGTGATTTTGGCATCCAAGAGACCCAGTACTTC,CASSDFGIQETQYF,TRBV10-1,TRBJ2-5,.,.
TGTGCCAGCAGATCGACAGGAGGAGGAAATCAGCCCCAGCATTTT,CASRSTGGGNQPQHF,TRBV27,TRBJ1-5,.,.
TGCAGTGCTAGAGATAAGACTAGCGTGTACTTC,CSARDKTSVYF,TRBV20-1,TRBJ2-7,few,TRBD2